The 32 T cell receptor beta chains below come from one sample, sequenced in a study of tumor-infiltrating lymphocytes in primary liver carcinoma. For each extraction, RNA and DNA were obtained together from about 20-30 mg of unsorted bulk tissue. Researchers generated TCR beta cDNA from approximately 520 ng of total RNA, relying on a constant-region primer. Investigators got TCR beta libraries out of three nested multiplex PCR rounds, done with slightly modified ARM-PCR. TRBV1-TRBV30 forward primers paired with a C-beta reverse primer drove the first two PCR rounds, roughly 10 cycles each. TCRdb fed the multiplex PCR reads into MiXCR, producing one record per CDR3 protein. The profile shows about 32,000 distinct CDR3 sequences, 70% to 85% of them singletons. What was sequenced was liver tumor tissue from sampling region 4. Subset here: tumor region T4, right-lateral pole. The source of these receptors is a man aged 35-49 years with primary liver carcinoma and hepatitis B virus infection.

On this clonotype: A read error may account for a junction end that differs from germline. J is TRBJ1-1 and V is TRBV30; no firm D call. The CDR3 sequence is 12 residues long. Germline CDR1 GTSNPN, CDR2 SVGIG (reference sequence). The CDR3 reads CAVGKMNIEAFF. The DNA for the CDR3 is TGTGCCGTAGGGAAGATGAACATTGAAGCTTTCTTT.

Only a few counts were recorded for this clonotype. The V gene is TRBV20-1, the J gene TRBJ1-5; 8 nucleotides align to TRBD1. The CDR3 is made up of 12 amino acids. The ends lost 7 bases at V and 5 bases at J; junction bases unmatched: 4. Per the germline V gene, CDR1 is DFQATT and CDR2 is SNEGSKA (reference sequence). The CDR3 loop is CSGLQGDQPQHF. DNA of the CDR3: TGCAGTGGCCTACAGGGGGATCAGCCCCAGCATTTT.

Comment on this clonotype: The junction and the germline gene differ at one end; a read error may be behind it. The J gene is TRBJ2-7, the V gene TRBV24-1; D is perhaps TRBD1 (6 bases). The germline CDR1 and CDR2 sequences are KGHDR and SFDVKD. The CDR3 spans 16 residues. CDR3 residues: CAISESGTRSSYEQYF. For the CDR3, the DNA is TGTGCCATCAGTGAATCGGGGACAAGGTCATCCTACGAGCAGTACTTC.

By share of the sample, this clonotype is medium-sized. The gene calls are TRBV12-3 or TRBV12-4 and TRBJ2-2, with 8 bases lining up with TRBD2. The junction had 10 bases not matched to a gene; V was cut back by 6 bases and J by 7 bases. The CDR3 extends over 15 amino acids. CDR3 nucleotides: TGTGCCAGCAGAGCCGGGACTAGTCAAGTCGGGGAGCTGTTTTTT. Translation gives CASRAGTSQVGELFF.

Many counts were recorded for this clonotype. V usage is TRBV29-1 and J usage is TRBJ2-1; TRBD2 is a possible D gene (6 bases). The CDR3 has 13 residues. Germline V CDR1 and CDR2: SQVTM, ANQGSEA. Trimming cost V 7 bases and J 10 bases, with 20 bases left between them. CDR3 bases: TGCAGCGACGCCCGGGACTTCACGAGGGAGCAGTTCTTC. Amino acid sequence: CSDARDFTREQFF.

Worth noting for this clonotype: The CDR3 ends on some other residue instead of the conserved phenylalanine or tryptophan, so this is likely a read error. V is TRBV6-2 or TRBV6-3 and J is TRBJ2-1; 13 bases are shared with TRBD2. This CDR3 is built from 16 residues. Germline-derived CDR1 and CDR2 are MNHEY and SVGEGT. This CDR3 is CASSPRTSGRANEQFL. The CDR3 nucleotides are TGTGCAAGCAGTCCCCGGACTAGCGGGAGAGCAAATGAGCAGTTCTTA.

Turning to this clonotype: This is likely a read error, given that the CDR3 carries no conserved phenylalanine or tryptophan at its end. The DNA is left out, because the CDR3 cannot be placed on it with certainty; the CDR3 is given as TCRdb lists it. The chain's CDR3 is CAGSLGQNNEQLL. This rearrangement joins TRBV12-3 or TRBV12-4 to TRBJ2-1; the D call of TRBD1 is as the table states it, not checked on the DNA. The CDR3 contains 13 residues when both ends are counted.

For this clonotype: Since the CDR3 does not end with the conserved phenylalanine or tryptophan, this likely comes from a read error. The rearrangement links TRBV5-6 to TRBJ2-7; D not resolved. The ends were cut back, 2 bases at V and 2 bases at J, with 11 bases in the middle. Per the germline V gene, CDR1 is SGHDT and CDR2 is YYEEEE. The CDR3 is made up of 14 amino acids. The CDR3 is CASSFRSRAYEQYS. The CDR3 bases are TGTGCCAGCAGCTTCCGATCAAGAGCCTACGAGCAGTACTCC.

Note on this clonotype: This clone may be a read error of a much larger clone one base away. The chain joins TRBV2 to TRBJ2-3; D gene unclear. Germline V gene lookup returns CDR1 SNHLY and CDR2 FYNNEI. The CDR3 runs to 12 residues. V lost 2 bases to trimming and J lost 5 bases, with 5 bases between them. The CDR3 region is CASSESQDTQYF. The CDR3 coding sequence is TGTGCCAGCAGTGAATCTCAAGATACGCAGTATTTT. Complete variable domain (other parts from reference TRBV2 and TRBJ2-3): EPEVTQTPSHQVTQMGQEVILRCVPISNHLYFYWYRQILGQKVEFLVSFYNNEISEKSEIFDDQFSVERPDGSNFTLKIRSTKLEDSAMYFCASSESQDTQYFGPGTRLTVL.

With respect to this clonotype: At one of its ends the junction is not consistent with the germline gene, which may arise from a read error. The chain recombines TRBV6-2 or TRBV6-3 with TRBJ1-1; D perhaps matches TRBD1 (5 bases). Germline assignment: CDR1 MNHEY and CDR2 SVGEGT. This CDR3 is built from 11 residues. The CDR3 DNA reads TGTGCCAGCAGTCCGGCAGGGCTGGCTATCTTT. As protein: CASSPAGLAIF.

As for this clonotype: The junction does not match germline at one end; this may be a read error. V and J are TRBV11-1 and TRBJ2-3, with D perhaps matching TRBD2 (5 bases). Germline V gives CDR1 SGHAT, CDR2 FQDESV (reference sequence). CDR3 length: 15 amino acids. Here the CDR3 DNA reads TGTGCCAACAGTTTGCCAAGGGAGAGCACATATACGCAGTATTTT. Encoded protein: CANSLPRESTYTQYF.

Notes on this clonotype: Being one base from a much bigger clone, this may be a read error. The conserved phenylalanine or tryptophan is not found at the CDR3 terminus, so this likely reflects a read error. The chain links TRBV24-1 to TRBJ2-2; D unresolved. Trimming left V 3 bases short and J 4 bases short, with 5 bases between. CDR1 and CDR2 (germline): KGHDR, SFDVKD. This CDR3 comprises 13 residues. The CDR3 DNA is TGTGCCACCAGTGATAAGATCACCGGGGAGCTGTTTTCT. Translated: CATSDKITGELFS.

Worth noting for this clonotype: Mismatch with germline at one junction end may stem from a read error. The V call is TRBV11-1, the J call TRBJ2-3, with 7 nucleotides matching TRBD1. The CDR3 sequence is 15 residues long. Germline V CDR1 and CDR2: SGHAT, FQDESV (reference sequence). CDR3 DNA sequence: TGTACCAGCAGCCCGAGACAGGGATTAACAGATACACAGTATTTC. Translating it yields CTSSPRQGLTDTQYF.

In its sample, this clonotype was seen many times. The chain joins TRBV28 to TRBJ2-3; 7 nucleotides agree with TRBD2. J was trimmed by 0 bases and V by 3 bases; bases with no gene match: 0. There are 14 residues in the CDR3. Germline CDR1 is MDHEN and CDR2 is SYDVKM. The CDR3 nucleotides read TGTGCCAGCAGTTTGGGGGGGAGCACAGATACGCAGTATTTT. This translates into CASSLGGSTDTQYF.

The gene calls are TRBV6-6 and TRBJ1-3, with D possibly being TRBD1 (5 bases). This CDR3 is 15 amino acids long. CDR1 and CDR2 from the germline V gene are MNHNY and SVGAGI (reference sequence). The DNA for the CDR3 is TGTGCAGGCAATCCCGGGGGGGGCTCTGGAAACACCATATATTTT. Its protein product is CAGNPGGGSGNTIYF.

In the case of this clonotype: One end of the junction is discordant with germline, which a read error may explain. The gene calls are TRBV4-2 and TRBJ1-5; D is perhaps TRBD1 (5 bases). Germline V gene data show CDR1 as LGHNA and CDR2 as YNFKEQ. The CDR3 extends over 18 amino acids. The CDR3 region has the DNA TGTGCCAGCAGCCAAGATAGAATTGGCGGGACCTCCAGGCGGCCCCATCATTTT. This sequence encodes CASSQDRIGGTSRRPHHF.

Concerning this clonotype itself: The conserved phenylalanine or tryptophan normally closing the CDR3 is absent here, so this likely arose from a read error. The V call is TRBV28, the J call TRBJ2-5; D uncertain. V lost 6 bases, J lost 2 bases, and 10 bases lay in between. CDR1 MDHEN and CDR2 SYDVKM come from the germline V gene. The CDR3 covers 13 residues. The CDR3 region is CASRPTEQETQYL. The CDR3 DNA sequence: TGTGCCAGCAGACCGACGGAACAAGAGACCCAGTACCTC.

CDR3 bases: TGCGCCAGCAACACCCTAGCGGGAGGTCCCAATGAGCAGTTCTTC. The encoded protein is CASNTLAGGPNEQFF. J is TRBJ2-1 and V is TRBV5-1, with 11 nucleotides matching TRBD2. J lost 6 bases, V lost 6 bases, and 8 bases had no gene match. Germline V CDR1 and CDR2: SGHRS, YFSETQ. The CDR3 loop spans 15 amino acids.

As to this clonotype: The conserved final phenylalanine or tryptophan is absent from the CDR3, which likely points to a read error. This chain connects TRBV28 to TRBJ1-5, with TRBD2 as a possible D gene (5 bases). With the DNA end fitting TRBJ2-3 better, the J assignment may be wrong. Germline CDR1 is MDHEN and CDR2 is SYDVKM. The CDR3 runs to 16 residues. The CDR3 loop is CAVPSKRGDINQPQYL. The CDR3 DNA follows: TGTGCCGTCCCAAGTAAACGGGGAGATATCAATCAGCCCCAGTATCTT.

This clonotype was counted between two and nine times. An end of the junction does not agree with germline; a read error may underlie this. The chain joins TRBV5-5 to TRBJ1-1; D uncertain. Germline V gene data show CDR1 as SGHKS and CDR2 as YYEKEE (reference sequence). This CDR3 has 15 amino acids. CDR3 sequence (DNA): TGTGCCAGCACCCATAAGGGTGAGCGGTACACTGAAGCTCTCTTT. Its translation: CASTHKGERYTEALF.

Concerning this clonotype: One end of the junction varies from germline; a read error may be responsible. The CDR3 nucleotides are TGTGCCAACAGCTCCGGGGTAGGGGATAACATTCAGTACTTC. Its translation: CANSSGVGDNIQYF. The chain joins TRBV11-2 to TRBJ2-4, with D possibly called TRBD1 or TRBD2 (5 bases each). This CDR3 comprises 14 residues. Germline CDR1 is SGHAT and CDR2 is FQNNGV.

As concerns this clonotype: The final CDR3 position lacks the conserved phenylalanine or tryptophan, pointing to a likely read error. The DNA is left out, because the CDR3 cannot be placed on it with certainty; the CDR3 is given as TCRdb lists it. The chain couples TRBV29-1 to TRBJ2-7; the DNA was not compared with TRBD1, the D call given in the table. The CDR3 length is 16 residues, termini included. The germline CDR1 and CDR2 sequences are SQVTM and ANQGSEA. The CDR3 protein is CSAMTSGTGTPYVKYL.

This clonotype has only a few counts. A junction end diverges from the germline sequence, so it may reflect a read error. Written as DNA, the CDR3 is TGTGCCAGCAGCTTGGGACCTCCAGGGCGAGCAGATACGCGGTATTTT. Amino acids: CASSLGPPGRADTRYF. The rearrangement uses TRBV5-6 and TRBJ2-3; D possibly corresponds to TRBD1 (5 bases). Germline V gene lookup returns CDR1 SGHDT and CDR2 YYEEEE. The CDR3 covers 16 residues.

Judged by abundance, this clonotype is medium-sized. V gene TRBV6-6 combines with J gene TRBJ2-3; D unclear. The germline CDR1 and CDR2 sequences are MNHNY and SVGAGI (reference sequence). Trimming cost V 5 bases and J 5 bases, with 8 bases left between them. There are 12 residues in the CDR3. CDR3 DNA: TGTGCCAGCAGTCCCACGGAAGATACGCAGTATTTT. This translates into CASSPTEDTQYF.

Note on this clonotype: This likely comes from a read error, as the CDR3 has no conserved phenylalanine or tryptophan at its end. The chain links TRBV10-3 to TRBJ1-1; D might be TRBD1 (5 bases). The CDR3 is made up of 16 amino acids. Per germline, CDR1 ENHRY and CDR2 SYGVKD. The CDR3 here is CAIRGRSRGLNTEAFS. Here the CDR3 DNA reads TGTGCCATCAGGGGGAGGTCACGGGGGTTGAACACTGAGGCTTTCTCT.

This clonotype was seen ten or more times. V and J are TRBV7-3 and TRBJ1-3; no definite D call. The germline V gene has CDR1 SGHTA and CDR2 FQGTGA. Trimming pared 2 bases from V and 2 bases from J, leaving 13 bases between. This CDR3 is 16 amino acids long. The CDR3 sequence: CASSLGSPGAGNTIYF. CDR3 nucleotides: TGTGCCAGCAGCTTAGGTTCGCCGGGCGCTGGAAACACCATATATTTT.

As for this clonotype: At one end, the junction sequence differs from germline, possibly due to a read error. The genes are TRBV2 and TRBJ2-3; no clear D gene. The CDR3 runs to 14 residues. In germline, CDR1 is SNHLY, CDR2 FYNNEI. As DNA, the CDR3 is TGTGCCAGCAGCCTAGGGCTTGACACAGATACGCAGCGTTTT. It encodes CASSLGLDTDTQRF.

This clonotype has ten or more counts. The rearrangement links TRBV27 to TRBJ2-2, with 8 nucleotides matching TRBD1. This CDR3 has 17 residues. V lost 2 bases and J lost 1; bases outside the gene matches: 6. The germline V gene encodes CDR1 MNHEY and CDR2 SMNVEV (reference sequence). The CDR3 DNA reads TGTGCCAGCAGTTTAATGTCCGGGACAGGGAACACCGGGGAGCTGTTTTTT. This codes for CASSLMSGTGNTGELFF.

J is TRBJ2-5 and V is TRBV7-9; D uncertain. The CDR3 totals 15 residues. The germline gives CDR1 SEHNR, CDR2 FQNEAQ (reference sequence). Trimming pared 5 bases from V and 4 bases from J, leaving 17 bases between. The DNA of the CDR3 is TGTGCCAGCAGCCATGAGTCCACAATGCGAGAGACCCAGTACTTC. Its translation: CASSHESTMRETQYF.

Remarks on this clonotype: At one end the junction does not follow the germline gene, possibly because of a read error. The rearrangement joins TRBV29-1 to TRBJ1-2; D not resolved. Per germline, CDR1 SQVTM and CDR2 ANQGSEA. CDR3 size: 14 residues. CDR3 amino acids: CSVEIDGPGIGYTF. In DNA, the CDR3 is TGCAGCGTTGAAATCGACGGACCCGGTATTGGATACACTTTC.

Notes on this clonotype: Lacking the conserved final phenylalanine or tryptophan, this CDR3 likely reflects a read error. The chain has TRBV6-5 and TRBJ2-1, with 7 bases aligning to TRBD2. J was trimmed by 8 bases and V by 0 bases; bases with no gene match: 10. CDR1 is MNHEY and CDR2 is SVGAGI in the germline V gene. The CDR3 covers 16 residues. CDR3 in amino acids: CASSYSDAGVRDEQFL. The DNA for the CDR3 is TGTGCCAGCAGTTACTCTGACGCGGGAGTGCGGGATGAGCAGTTCTTA.

The V call is TRBV10-3, the J call TRBJ2-5, with 7 bases aligning to TRBD1. The V segment lost 8 bases and the J segment 2 bases; nucleotides outside the gene matches: 8. CDR1 is ENHRY and CDR2 is SYGVKD in the germline V gene. CDR3 length equals 14 residues. For the CDR3, the DNA is TGTGCCATCGGAGAGGGGGCCCTACAAGAGACCCAGTACTTC. Amino acids: CAIGEGALQETQYF.